The rows below give T cell receptor beta chains drawn from one sample of a study of blood T cells in healthy people across ages. TCRdb fed the 5' RACE reads into MiXCR, producing one record per CDR3 protein. The table records over 1,500,000 distinct CDR3 sequences, around 50% of them present only once. Sequencing was done on a sample of blood. Receptor source: a woman in her forties in good health. The CDR3 runs from the conserved cysteine through the conserved F or W. The D gene is left open where the match is weak. Not every row has a clone size; where given, it reads once, few, many or a size class.

.	TRBJ2-3	TRBD2	TRBV6-2/TRBV6-3	CASSYPSGLEVPDTQYF	TGTGCCAGCAGTTACCCCTCGGGACTAGAGGTCCCAGATACGCAGTATTTT
.	TRBJ2-7	TRBD1	TRBV5-5	CASSWVTGQPYEQYF	TGTGCCAGTAGCTGGGTAACGGGACAGCCCTACGAGCAGTACTTC
.	TRBJ2-5	.	TRBV15	CATSMGLTQETQYF	TGTGCCACCAGCATGGGTCTTACTCAAGAGACCCAGTACTTC
.	TRBJ2-7	TRBD1	TRBV11-2	CASSATGTHYEQYF	TGTGCCAGCAGCGCGACAGGGACCCACTACGAGCAGTACTTC
.	TRBJ1-6	.	TRBV7-2	CASSIGGRDRSPLHF	TGTGCCAGCAGCATCGGGGGCAGAGATCGGTCACCCCTCCACTTT
.	TRBJ1-5	TRBD1	TRBV10-3	CAISEGQGRAGQPQHF	TGTGCCATCAGTGAAGGACAGGGGCGAGCAGGGCAGCCCCAGCATTTT
.	TRBJ2-4	.	TRBV7-8	CASSLQGGLKAKNIQYF	TGTGCCAGCAGCTTACAAGGGGGTTTAAAGGCCAAAAACATTCAGTACTTC
once	TRBJ2-1	TRBD2	TRBV6-1	CASRIWGGPNEQFF	TGTGCCAGCAGGATATGGGGAGGGCCCAATGAGCAGTTCTTC
.	TRBJ2-3	.	TRBV7-2	CASSLADGDTQYF	TGTGCCAGCAGCTTAGCGGACGGGGATACGCAGTATTTT
.	TRBJ1-2	TRBD1	TRBV10-3	CAISAVRDRDEANYGYTF	TGTGCCATCAGTGCCGTCCGGGACAGGGACGAAGCTAACTATGGCTACACCTTC
.	TRBJ2-5	.	TRBV11-2	CASSPKDSQETQYF	TGTGCCAGCAGCCCCAAGGACAGCCAAGAGACCCAGTACTTC
.	TRBJ2-3	.	TRBV11-2	CASTSRRSDTQYF	TGTGCCAGCACCTCCAGAAGGTCGGATACGCAGTATTTT
.	TRBJ2-1	.	TRBV7-3	CASSSGRVGVHEQFF	TGTGCCAGCAGCTCGGGCAGGGTCGGGGTGCATGAGCAGTTCTTC
.	TRBJ2-1	TRBD2	TRBV4-1	CASSRGGGNNEQFF	TGCGCCAGCAGCCGGGGCGGGGGGAACAATGAGCAGTTCTTC
.	TRBJ1-2	.	TRBV25-1	CASSEISGANYGYTF	TGTGCCAGCAGTGAAATATCTGGAGCTAACTATGGCTACACCTTC
once	TRBJ2-3	TRBD2	TRBV4-3	CASSPELAGYTDTQYF	TGCGCCAGCAGCCCGGAACTAGCGGGGTACACAGATACGCAGTATTTT
.	TRBJ2-3	TRBD2	TRBV6-2/TRBV6-3	CASSSGLAGDSYFTDTQYF	TGTGCCAGCAGTTCGGGACTAGCGGGGGACTCCTACTTCACAGATACGCAGTATTTT
.	TRBJ2-5	TRBD1	TRBV27	CASMRQGRQETQYF	TGTGCCAGCATGAGACAGGGTAGACAAGAGACCCAGTACTTC
.	TRBJ2-4	.	TRBV11-2	CASSLFLQDQAKNIQYF	TGTGCCAGCAGCTTATTTCTCCAGGACCAAGCCAAAAACATTCAGTACTTC
.	TRBJ2-6	.	TRBV7-9	CASSLGGGNGANVLTF	TGTGCCAGCAGCTTGGGTGGAGGGAACGGGGCCAACGTCCTGACTTTC
.	TRBJ2-2	.	TRBV21-1	CASRERWWTGELFF	TGTGCCAGCAGGGAGCGGTGGTGGACCGGGGAGCTGTTTTTT
.	TRBJ2-7	.	TRBV4-3	CASSQIGTTEQYF	TGCGCCAGCAGCCAAATTGGGACGACCGAGCAGTACTTC